This T cell receptor beta chain was identified in a study of prognosis after radiotherapy for stage I lung cancer. The overall study: None of the non-small cell lung cancer patients was considered medically operable. The study recorded distant metastases in a few patients (median around 7 months) after radiotherapy and no significant progression in under 18.

Many counts were recorded for this clonotype. Its antigen remains unidentified. The TCR beta CDR3 region was amplified from genomic DNA, with two rounds of multiplex PCR being used for the amplification. Specific primers for each TRBV and TRBJ gene were what first-round PCR used. TCRdb analysed the multiplex PCR reads with MiXCR anew, one entry per CDR3 protein. Among around 63,000 distinct CDR3 sequences, about 25% were seen once, and the ten largest hold around 8%. General observations from the study: Nobody established whether the expanded TCR clones were specific to the tumor.

Trimming left V 4 bases short and J 2 bases short, with 13 bases between. The CDR3 length is 15 residues. CDR1 is SNHLY and CDR2 is FYNNEI in the germline V gene. The gene calls are TRBV2 and TRBJ2-3; D remains ambiguous. The starting material was PBMCs, obtained before or after stereotactic body radiation therapy (not recorded which). This TCR came from a donor aged 50 or older with non-small cell lung cancer. The CDR3 loop reads CASSAELVYTDTQYF. As DNA, the CDR3 is TGTGCCAGCAGTGCGGAACTGGTTTACACAGATACGCAGTATTTT.